One T cell receptor (beta chain) is described in this entry. The antigen this receptor binds is unknown. Qualities for individual bases were not recorded, and no much larger clone is one base off. These data come from a study of OX40 agonist ivuxolimab in advanced cancers. Context from the whole study: Ivuxolimab was an agonistic, fully human IgG2 monoclonal antibody directed against OX40 (CD134), a costimulatory receptor. Intravenous ivuxolimab was administered to patients every 2 weeks at six dose levels: 0.01, 0.1, 0.3, 1.5, 3 and 10 mg/kg. Of the 50 to 55 dose-escalation patients, hepatocellular carcinoma was present in 19, melanoma in around 15, renal cell carcinoma in 9 and head and neck cancer in 9. The dose-escalation cohort was around 84% male with a mean age of approximately 60 years, ranging from roughly 23 to 90. Prior anti-PD-1, anti-PD-L1 or anti-CTLA-4 therapy was permitted, and about two fifths of dose-escalation patients had received checkpoint inhibitors. Partial responses occurred in three dose-escalation patients: two with cutaneous melanoma and one with hepatocellular carcinoma. The point of sequencing TCRbeta in the periphery was to test whether ivuxolimab changed TCR sequence diversity and drove clonal T-cell expansion. The paper reports the monotherapy dose-escalation portion (N = 52 patients) of the phase I ivuxolimab trial. Summary of the overall study and its limitations: In partial responders in the 0.1-3.0 mg/kg groups, normalized peripheral clonal expansion was found to be among the lowest, especially among CD8+ T cells. On average, CD8+ T cells showed more expanded clones than CD4+ T cells after ivuxolimab. Which antigens the clonally expanded peripheral T cells were specific for was not determined. At doses of 0.1 to 3.0 mg/kg, clonal expansion of both CD4+ and CD8+ blood T cells was observed from baseline to week 6. Low levels of normalized T-cell clonal expansion were also seen in some nonresponding patients.

Patients with a history of autoimmune disease or receiving systemic immunosuppression were excluded from the trial. Peripheral blood for TCR sequencing was drawn from every dose cohort at baseline, at cycle 4 day 1 and at cycle 7 day 1. Samples came from an open-label, multicenter, first-in-human phase I dose-escalation trial of ivuxolimab. The trial enrolled adults with locally advanced or metastatic head and neck squamous cell, hepatocellular, melanoma or renal cell carcinoma. Before TCR sequencing, CD4+ and CD8+ T cells were separately sorted from peripheral blood. The CDR3 runs 14 amino acids, cysteine and phenylalanine included. Kept here is only the CDR3 DNA, which spans 42 bases and is read in frame from base 1. The germline ends are 13 bases apart after V is trimmed by 1 base and J by 9 bases. CDR1 SNHLY and CDR2 FYNNEI are derived from the germline V gene. For sequencing of the TCRbeta CDR3 region, genomic DNA was extracted from the sorted cells. The immunoSEQ Assay was used for sequencing of TCRbeta CDR3 regions. TCRdb obtained this table from immuneACCESS and retained in-frame rearrangements with V and J assigned. These tables miss some clones; where compared with another copy, unresolved V genes account for less than half of the shortfall, and the remainder is unexplained. For this sample there are 9,500 to 15,000 clones; roughly 77% appear just once. The top ten clones comprise more than 13% of the sample.

The sequencing here drew on CD4+ or CD8+ T cells sorted from blood, taken in a trial of the OX40 agonist ivuxolimab. The chain was built from TRBV2 and TRBJ2-1; D gene: possibly TRBD2, on 7 matching bases. The clonotype originates from an adult with an advanced solid tumor such as melanoma, head and neck, liver or kidney cancer. The DNA sequence is TGTGCCAGCAGTGAAGGGGGAGGGGGGGGTGAGCAGTTCTTC. It specifies CASSEGGGGGEQFF. With all but the CDR3 taken from the reference TRBV2 and TRBJ2-1 genes, the full variable domain is: EPEVTQTPSHQVTQMGQEVILRCVPISNHLYFYWYRQILGQKVEFLVSFYNNEISEKSEIFDDQFSVERPDGSNFTLKIRSTKLEDSAMYFCASSEGGGGGEQFFGPGTRLTVL.